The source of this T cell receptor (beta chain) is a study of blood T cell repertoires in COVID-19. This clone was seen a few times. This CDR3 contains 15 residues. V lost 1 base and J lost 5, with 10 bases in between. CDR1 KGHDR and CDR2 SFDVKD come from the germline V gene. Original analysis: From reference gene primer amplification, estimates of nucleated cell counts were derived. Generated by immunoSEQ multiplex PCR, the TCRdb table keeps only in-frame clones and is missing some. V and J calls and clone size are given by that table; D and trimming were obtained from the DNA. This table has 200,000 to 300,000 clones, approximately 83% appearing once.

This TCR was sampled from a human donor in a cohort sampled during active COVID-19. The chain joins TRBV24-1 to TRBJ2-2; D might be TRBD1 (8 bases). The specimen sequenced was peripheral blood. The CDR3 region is CATSDLQGGTGELFF. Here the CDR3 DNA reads TGTGCCACCAGTGATTTACAGGGGGGGACCGGGGAGCTGTTTTTT.